This passage covers 26 T cell receptor beta chains from one sample sequenced in a study of T cells in narcolepsy. Libraries were prepared by immunoSEQ multiplex PCR; TCRdb keeps only in-frame clonotypes and omits some of them. This table holds 30,000 or so clones, 80% to 90% found once. Sequenced: CD45RA- memory CD4+ T cells from PBMCs. Receptors originate from a human donor with narcolepsy.

This sequence joins TRBV7-8 and TRBJ2-7, with a weak D call TRBD2 (5 bases). The CDR3 is 15 amino acids. The V end lost 5 bases, the J end lost 0 bases, and 14 bases lay between the germline ends. CDR1 is SGHVS and CDR2 is FQNEAQ in the germline V gene. The CDR3 DNA follows: TGTGCCAGCAGCGGGAGTATGGCTAGCTCCTACGAGCAGTACTTC. It yields the protein CASSGSMASSYEQYF.

The chain recombines TRBV30 with TRBJ1-3; D ambiguous. The CDR3 contains 16 residues. In germline, CDR1 is GTSNPN, CDR2 SVGIG (reference sequence). V was cut by 3 bases and J by 0 bases, with 15 bases left in between. The CDR3 bases are TGTGCCTGGAGATTACTCGGACGGAGCTCTGGAAACACCATATATTTT. This translates into CAWRLLGRSSGNTIYF. The complete variable domain, with remaining parts taken from reference TRBV30 and TRBJ1-3, reads SQTIHQWPATLVQPVGSPLSLECTVEGTSNPNLYWYRQAAGRGLQLLFYSVGIGQISSEVPQNLSASRPQDRQFILSSKKLLLSDSGFYLCAWRLLGRSSGNTIYFGEGSWLTVV.

This clone was recorded once. The rearrangement links TRBV6-1 to TRBJ1-5; perhaps TRBD1 as D (6 bases). The CDR3 has 12 residues. V lost 1 base and J 11 bases, leaving 9 bases between the germline ends. The germline V gene has CDR1 MNHNS and CDR2 SASEGT. The CDR3 spells CASSEGRGSQHF. CDR3 nucleotide sequence: TGTGCCAGCAGTGAAGGCAGGGGATCCCAGCATTTT.

This clone occurred once. This chain connects TRBV28 to TRBJ1-3; no definite D call. Trimming left V 7 bases short and J 0 bases short, with 10 bases between. Germline lookup yields CDR1 MDHEN and CDR2 SYDVKM. CDR3 length: 14 residues. DNA for the CDR3: TGTGCCAGCACGAGGCGGAGCTCTGGAAACACCATATATTTT. Translating it yields CASTRRSSGNTIYF.

This sequence joins TRBV28 and TRBJ2-1; 13 positions match TRBD2. The junction had 10 bases not matched to a gene; V was cut back by 2 bases and J by 9 bases. Germline V gene lookup returns CDR1 MDHEN and CDR2 SYDVKM. The CDR3 covers 17 residues. The CDR3 protein is CASSLPTPGLAGSEQFF. The CDR3 bases are TGTGCCAGCAGTTTACCTACTCCGGGACTAGCGGGAAGTGAGCAGTTCTTC.

This rearrangement joins TRBV15 to TRBJ1-2; TRBD1 is a possible D gene (5 bases). The CDR3 has 15 amino acids. Looked up from germline, CDR1 is LNHNV and CDR2 is YYDKDF (reference sequence). The V end lost 0 bases, the J end lost 7 bases, and 15 bases lay between the germline ends. CDR3 sequence: CATSRDLFGAAGYTF. The CDR3 DNA follows: TGTGCCACCAGCAGAGATTTGTTCGGGGCGGCTGGCTACACCTTC.

In DNA, the CDR3 is TGTGCCAGCTCCGCGGACAGGACCTACGAGCAGTACTTC. The encoded protein is CASSADRTYEQYF. This chain uses TRBV2 with TRBJ2-7, with 7 bases fitting TRBD1. Germline values: CDR1 SNHLY, CDR2 FYNNEI. The CDR3 length is 13 residues. The trim removed 8 bases at V and 2 bases at J, leaving 6 bases unmatched.

The V call is TRBV19, the J call TRBJ1-1; TRBD1 is a possible D gene (6 bases). V gave up 7 bases and J gave up 1 base, with 13 bases separating them. The CDR3 runs to 14 residues. Per the germline V gene, CDR1 is LNHDA and CDR2 is SQIVND (reference sequence). In nucleotides, the CDR3 is TGTGCCAGTATTAAGGGGGTGGCGAACACTGAAGCTTTCTTT. It yields the protein CASIKGVANTEAFF.

This chain connects TRBV19 to TRBJ2-6, with D unclear. Germline V gene lookup returns CDR1 LNHDA and CDR2 SQIVND (reference sequence). Trimming removed 0 bases from V and 2 bases from J, with 11 bases in between. This CDR3 is 17 amino acids long. In DNA, the CDR3 is TGTGCCAGTAGTATAGATCCAAGGGCCGCTGGGGCCAACGTCCTGACTTTC. Its translation: CASSIDPRAAGANVLTF.

The V and J genes are TRBV10-2 and TRBJ1-5; D is undetermined. From germline, CDR1 is WSHSY and CDR2 SAAADI. The CDR3 consists of 15 residues. The V gene lost 3 bases and the J gene lost 4 bases, with 13 bases spanning the gap. CDR3 DNA sequence: TGCGCCAGCAGTGACCTACAGAGTTGGAATCAGCCCCAGCATTTT. Protein product: CASSDLQSWNQPQHF.

The chain is built from TRBV6-1 and TRBJ1-6, with 9 bases that match TRBD1. Germline V gene data show CDR1 as MNHNS and CDR2 as SASEGT. The CDR3 consists of 14 residues. The V gene end was trimmed by 10 bases and the J gene end by 7 bases; junction bases not matched to a gene: 8. The CDR3 protein is CATVIGTGNSPLHF. CDR3 in DNA: TGTGCCACCGTGATAGGGACAGGGAATTCACCCCTCCACTTT.

The chain uses TRBV7-2 and TRBJ2-7; D might be TRBD2 (6 bases). The length of the CDR3 is 14 residues. V lost 5 bases, J lost 4 bases, and 15 bases lay in between. Per the germline V gene, CDR1 is SGHTA and CDR2 is FQGNSA. The chain's CDR3 is CASSPGTGGYEQYF. The CDR3 DNA reads TGTGCCAGCAGCCCGGGGACTGGGGGGTACGAGCAGTACTTC.

This chain connects TRBV28 to TRBJ1-1; no firm D call. Trimming left V 6 bases short and J 1 base short, with 15 bases between. The CDR3 extends over 15 amino acids. The germline V gene has CDR1 MDHEN and CDR2 SYDVKM. CDR3: CASSKRRQTNTEAFF. The CDR3 DNA reads TGTGCCAGCAGCAAAAGGCGGCAAACGAACACTGAAGCTTTCTTT.

The V call is TRBV6-1, the J call TRBJ1-5, with D hard to call. The V gene lost 5 bases and the J gene lost 1 base, with 9 bases spanning the gap. CDR1 and CDR2 from the germline V gene are MNHNS and SASEGT. The CDR3 contains 14 residues. The CDR3 sequence: CASSLDFSNQPQHF. CDR3 DNA: TGTGCCAGCAGTTTGGATTTCAGCAATCAGCCCCAGCATTTT.

This rearrangement joins TRBV6-6 to TRBJ2-2, with D hard to call. The CDR3 loop spans 14 amino acids. Trimming stripped 2 bases from V and 4 bases from J, with 8 bases between. The germline CDR1 and CDR2 sequences are MNHNY and SVGAGI (reference sequence). Here the CDR3 reads CASSYNDFTGELFF. The CDR3 nucleotides are TGTGCCAGCAGTTACAACGACTTCACCGGGGAGCTGTTTTTT.

This clone occurred once. CDR3 sequence: CASSLTSSEQYF. DNA for the CDR3: TGTGCCAGCAGTTTGACTAGCTCCGAGCAGTACTTC. This sequence joins TRBV28 and TRBJ2-7; 7 bases are shared with TRBD2. The trim removed 3 bases at V and 6 bases at J, leaving 2 bases unmatched. This CDR3 contains 12 residues. Germline CDR1 and CDR2: MDHEN and SYDVKM.

The CDR3 nucleotides are TGTGCCAGCAGCCCCCTGACTGAAGCTTTCTTT. This codes for CASSPLTEAFF. V gene TRBV7-9 combines with J gene TRBJ1-1; D is unresolved. With 5 bases removed from V and 5 bases from J, the gap between germline ends came to 6 bases. Germline CDR1 and CDR2: SEHNR and FQNEAQ (reference sequence). This CDR3 has 11 residues. Based on the CDR3 plus reference TRBV7-9 and TRBJ1-1, the full variable domain is DTGVSQNPRHKITKRGQNVTFRCDPISEHNRLYWYRQTLGQGPEFLTYFQNEAQLEKSRLLSDRFSAERPKGSFSTLEIQRTEQGDSAMYLCASSPLTEAFFGQGTRLTVV.

This rearrangement joins TRBV5-1 to TRBJ1-1; D might be TRBD1 (5 bases). V shed 4 bases and J shed 6 bases, with 19 bases lying between them. CDR1 is SGHRS and CDR2 is YFSETQ in the germline V gene. The CDR3 loop spans 15 amino acids. The CDR3 sequence: CASSTGGGQGAEAFF. CDR3 DNA sequence: TGCGCCAGCAGCACCGGGGGGGGTCAAGGCGCTGAAGCTTTCTTT.

The CDR3 DNA sequence: TGTGCCAGCAGTGAACGGCAGGCAGGGAATTCACCCCTCCACTTT. This codes for CASSERQAGNSPLHF. V gene TRBV6-1 combines with J gene TRBJ1-6; a possible D gene is TRBD1 (5 bases). V was shortened by 2 bases and J by 7 bases, with 12 bases between the two germline ends. CDR3 length: 15 residues. In germline, CDR1 is MNHNS, CDR2 SASEGT.

This clone was observed a handful of times. The chain combines TRBV5-1 with TRBJ2-2; the match to TRBD1 covers 9 bases. V lost 5 bases to trimming and J lost 8 bases; unmatched junction nucleotides: 10. The CDR3 spans 15 residues. The germline V gene encodes CDR1 SGHRS and CDR2 YFSETQ. The CDR3 protein is CASSTGTGTLGELFF. The CDR3 DNA sequence: TGCGCCAGCAGTACCGGGACAGGGACGTTGGGGGAGCTGTTTTTT.

The chain joins TRBV28 to TRBJ1-4; D not resolved. V was shortened by 4 bases and J by 4 bases, with 7 bases between the two germline ends. This CDR3 comprises 13 residues. Germline lookup yields CDR1 MDHEN and CDR2 SYDVKM. CDR3 sequence: CASSSGYNEKLFF. CDR3 nucleotide sequence: TGTGCCAGCAGTTCCGGGTATAATGAAAAACTGTTTTTT.

Concerning this clone: A read error may produce the germline difference seen at one junction end. The chain uses TRBV6-5 and TRBJ2-3; D ambiguous. The CDR3 runs 13 residues. Looked up from germline, CDR1 is MNHEY and CDR2 is SVGAGI. The CDR3 bases are TGTGCCAGCAGGGCACGTTCTTGGGATATGCAGTATTTT. Protein sequence: CASRARSWDMQYF.

Here the CDR3 DNA reads TGTGCCAGCAGGGCAGGACAGGGAGTCCCCCAAGAGACCCAGTACTTC. As protein: CASRAGQGVPQETQYF. V usage is TRBV2 and J usage is TRBJ2-5; TRBD1 matches 8 bases. Germline V lookup: CDR1 SNHLY, CDR2 FYNNEI. This CDR3 comprises 16 residues. The junction had 10 bases not matched to a gene; V was cut back by 6 bases and J by 1 base.

This clone occurred a few times. V usage is TRBV19 and J usage is TRBJ2-7; TRBD1 matches 10 bases. Per the germline V gene, CDR1 is LNHDA and CDR2 is SQIVND (reference sequence). CDR3 length: 15 residues. Trimming removed 8 bases from V and 7 bases from J; junction bases left unmatched: 14. CDR3 sequence: CASQRRGQGPGEQYF. CDR3 DNA sequence: TGTGCCAGTCAACGCCGGGGACAGGGGCCGGGGGAGCAGTACTTC.

The chain combines TRBV5-5 with TRBJ2-2; perhaps TRBD2 as D (7 bases). Trimming left V 2 bases short and J 5 bases short, with 16 bases between. This CDR3 has 16 amino acids. The germline gives CDR1 SGHKS, CDR2 YYEKEE (reference sequence). CDR3 region: CASSLSGGAGTGELFF. DNA for the CDR3: TGTGCCAGCAGCTTAAGTGGGGGGGCCGGTACCGGGGAGCTGTTTTTT. Supplemented by reference TRBV5-5 and TRBJ2-2, the full variable domain reads DAGVTQSPTHLIKTRGQQVTLRCSPISGHKSVSWYQQVLGQGPQFIFQYYEKEERGRGNFPDRFSARQFPNYSSELNVNALLLGDSALYLCASSLSGGAGTGELFFGEGSRLTVL.

The gene calls are TRBV29-1 and TRBJ1-1, with a weak D call TRBD1 (5 bases). V lost 5 bases and J 5 bases, leaving 15 bases between the germline ends. This CDR3 is built from 13 residues. Looked up from germline, CDR1 is SQVTM and CDR2 is ANQGSEA. CDR3 bases: TGCAGCGTTTACCGACAGACATTAACTGAAGCTTTCTTT. Protein product: CSVYRQTLTEAFF.